This T cell receptor (beta chain) was documented in a study of blood T cell repertoires in COVID-19. Study background: Whether acute or convalescent, the COVID-19 samples came from the United States, Italy and Spain. Sources were T cells, B-cell-depleted T cells, or PBMCs; the material itself was cDNA or gDNA.

Some clones are missing from TCRdb's copy, which holds only in-frame ones; the method was immunoSEQ multiplex PCR. The data contain 45,000 to 50,000 clones, around 83% of them singletons. This CDR3 is built from 15 residues. From germline, CDR1 is MNHEY and CDR2 SVGEGT. The V gene end was trimmed by 4 bases and the J gene end by 0 bases; junction bases not matched to a gene: 1. This sequence joins TRBV6-2 or TRBV6-3 and TRBJ2-2, with 8 bases matching TRBD2. The sequenced material came from peripheral blood. This clonotype originated in a man aged 60 to 69 with active COVID-19. CDR3 bases: TGTGCCAGCAGTTTGGGACTAGCGAACACCGGGGAGCTGTTTTTT. It encodes CASSLGLANTGELFF.